These 32 T cell receptor beta chains share one sample of origin, sequenced in a study of T cell responses to AZD1222 COVID-19 vaccine. TCRdb's copy holds only in-frame clones and misses some; the assay was immunoSEQ multiplex PCR. This table holds more than 70,000 clones, 70% to 90% found once. The sequenced sample was peripheral blood, obtained on day 0 of AZD1222 vaccination. These receptor sequences come from an adult in good health.

This clone was observed a handful of times. The V and J genes are TRBV7-9 and TRBJ2-4; D gene uncertain. V gave up 3 bases and J gave up 5 bases, with 8 bases separating them. This CDR3 is 13 amino acids long. The V gene's germline CDR1 is SEHNR and CDR2 FQNEAQ (reference sequence). This CDR3 reads CASSFWTENIQYF. The CDR3 DNA reads TGTGCCAGCAGCTTTTGGACCGAAAACATTCAGTACTTC.

In its sample, this clone was seen a few times. This chain links TRBV6-5 with TRBJ1-2; D unresolved. V was clipped by 7 bases and J by 8 bases, with 17 bases between them. Germline lookup yields CDR1 MNHEY and CDR2 SVGAGI. The CDR3 runs to 13 residues. CDR3 amino acids: CASIEKGSGGYTF. The DNA of the CDR3 is TGTGCCAGCATCGAAAAAGGGTCCGGGGGCTACACCTTC.

The chain couples TRBV6-1 to TRBJ2-1; maybe TRBD1 (6 bases). V lost 2 bases, J lost 13 bases, and 15 bases lay in between. In germline, CDR1 is MNHNS, CDR2 SASEGT. This CDR3 region has 13 residues. The CDR3 is CASSERETGLQFF. The CDR3 DNA reads as TGTGCCAGCAGTGAAAGAGAGACAGGCCTTCAGTTCTTC.

V is TRBV9 and J is TRBJ2-5, with D tentatively TRBD2 (6 bases). The CDR3 covers 14 residues. Germline CDR1 and CDR2: SGDLS and YYNGEE. The germline V and J ends were trimmed by 4 bases and 3 bases, with 13 bases remaining between them. The CDR3 nucleotides are TGTGCCAGCAGCCCCCGCGGGGCGGAAGAGACCCAGTACTTC. It encodes CASSPRGAEETQYF.

For the CDR3, the DNA is TGCGCCAGCAGCTTGCGTGGGGGGCGAAATCAGCCCCAGCATTTT. This sequence encodes CASSLRGGRNQPQHF. The chain is built from TRBV5-1 and TRBJ1-5; D is perhaps TRBD1 (6 bases). Germline CDR1 SGHRS, CDR2 YFSETQ. The length of the CDR3 is 15 residues. V gave up 1 base and J gave up 4 bases, with 12 bases separating them.

This clone was observed a few times. The chain couples TRBV7-9 to TRBJ1-1; tentative D call: TRBD1 (5 bases). Germline V gene data show CDR1 as SEHNR and CDR2 as FQNEAQ (reference sequence). This CDR3 has 14 residues. V was shortened by 2 bases and J by 1 base, with 8 bases between the two germline ends. The CDR3 DNA reads TGTGCCAGCAGCTTACGACAGTCGAACACTGAAGCTTTCTTT. Translated: CASSLRQSNTEAFF.

The chain uses TRBV30 and TRBJ1-2; D unclear. Trimming shortened V by 0 bases and J by 2 bases, and 1 base separated the two germline ends. The CDR3 length is 11 residues. Germline CDR1 is GTSNPN and CDR2 is SVGIG (reference sequence). CDR3 sequence reads: CAWSVNYGYTF. DNA of the CDR3: TGTGCCTGGAGTGTAAACTATGGCTACACCTTC.

The J gene is TRBJ2-7, the V gene TRBV6-1; no clear D. The CDR3 is 14 amino acids. Germline CDR1 reads MNHNS; CDR2 reads SASEGT. Trimming pared 2 bases from V and 0 bases from J, leaving 8 bases between. In nucleotides, the CDR3 is TGTGCCAGCAGTGAACAGGTCGGCTCCTACGAGCAGTACTTC. Protein sequence: CASSEQVGSYEQYF.

This clone was seen once. The rearrangement joins TRBV10-2 to TRBJ1-4; D unclear. Germline CDR1 reads WSHSY; CDR2 reads SAAADI. The CDR3 has 14 residues. V lost 7 bases, J lost 0 bases, and 9 bases lay in between. The CDR3 protein is CASKDPATNEKLFF. CDR3 bases: TGCGCCAGCAAGGACCCAGCAACTAATGAAAAACTGTTTTTT.

This clone was observed a single time. This chain connects TRBV30 to TRBJ1-1; D is undetermined. The CDR3 totals 13 residues. CDR1 and CDR2 from the germline V gene are GTSNPN and SVGIG (reference sequence). V was shortened by 5 bases and J by 5 bases, with 15 bases between the two germline ends. The CDR3 here is CAWSGFGGTEAFF. The CDR3 coding sequence is TGTGCCTGGTCGGGATTTGGCGGGACTGAAGCTTTCTTT.

This clone has only a few counts. The rearrangement joins TRBV7-9 to TRBJ2-7; D unresolved. This CDR3 contains 14 residues. Between the trimmed V and J ends, which lost 2 bases and 0 bases, there was a span of 8 bases. The germline V gene has CDR1 SEHNR and CDR2 FQNEAQ (reference sequence). This CDR3 reads CASSLPRSSYEQYF. The CDR3 DNA sequence: TGTGCCAGCAGCTTACCCAGGTCCTCCTACGAGCAGTACTTC. The full variable domain, in which reference TRBV7-9 and TRBJ2-7 provide the parts outside the CDR3, is DTGVSQNPRHKITKRGQNVTFRCDPISEHNRLYWYRQTLGQGPEFLTYFQNEAQLEKSRLLSDRFSAERPKGSFSTLEIQRTEQGDSAMYLCASSLPRSSYEQYFGPGTRLTVT.

This clone was detected only once. The V and J genes are TRBV5-4 and TRBJ1-1; TRBD1 aligns across 10 bases. The CDR3 is 14 residues long. Germline lookup yields CDR1 SGHNT and CDR2 YYREEE (reference sequence). J was trimmed by 5 bases and V by 4 bases; bases with no gene match: 5. CDR3 bases: TGTGCCAGCAGCCAGACAGGGGGCGAAACTGAAGCTTTCTTT. Translation: CASSQTGGETEAFF.

The rearrangement uses TRBV18 and TRBJ2-1; 10 bases map to TRBD2. V was pared by 2 bases and J by 6 bases, with 4 bases of the junction left unmatched. This CDR3 spans 15 amino acids. The germline V gene encodes CDR1 KGHSH and CDR2 LQKENI. This CDR3 is CASSPGSGRVNEQFF. The CDR3 DNA reads as TGTGCCAGCTCACCAGGGAGCGGGAGGGTCAATGAGCAGTTCTTC. The variable domain in full, with the rest retrieved from reference TRBV18 and TRBJ2-1, is NAGVMQNPRHLVRRRGQEARLRCSPMKGHSHVYWYRQLPEEGLKFMVYLQKENIIDESGMPKERFSAEFPKEGPSILRIQQVVRGDSAAYFCASSPGSGRVNEQFFGPGTRLTVL.

The chain carries TRBV5-1 and TRBJ1-1, with 8 positions matching TRBD1. The CDR3 covers 14 residues. The germline V gene encodes CDR1 SGHRS and CDR2 YFSETQ. Trimming took 4 bases from V and 8 from J; bases not matched to a gene: 10. CDR3: CASSPLTGEGEAFF. The DNA of the CDR3 is TGCGCCAGCAGCCCACTGACAGGGGAGGGGGAAGCTTTCTTT. The variable domain in full, with the rest retrieved from reference TRBV5-1 and TRBJ1-1, is KAGVTQTPRYLIKTRGQQVTLSCSPISGHRSVSWYQQTPGQGLQFLFEYFSETQRNKGNFPGRFSGRQFSNSRSEMNVSTLELGDSALYLCASSPLTGEGEAFFGQGTRLTVV.

J is TRBJ2-2 and V is TRBV5-1; 8 nucleotides match TRBD2. The CDR3 contains 15 residues. Per germline, CDR1 SGHRS and CDR2 YFSETQ. V shed 5 bases, J shed 3 bases, and the junction held 6 bases outside the gene matches. In nucleotides, the CDR3 is TGCGCCAGCAGTCGTAGCGGGGATTACACCGGGGAGCTGTTTTTT. Encoded protein: CASSRSGDYTGELFF. The whole variable domain, remainder taken from reference TRBV5-1 and TRBJ2-2, is KAGVTQTPRYLIKTRGQQVTLSCSPISGHRSVSWYQQTPGQGLQFLFEYFSETQRNKGNFPGRFSGRQFSNSRSEMNVSTLELGDSALYLCASSRSGDYTGELFFGEGSRLTVL.

The rearrangement uses TRBV7-2 and TRBJ2-1; no reliable D call. Per germline, CDR1 SGHTA and CDR2 FQGNSA. CDR3 length: 13 residues. The V end was cut by 1 base, the J end by 0 bases, with 1 base between. CDR3 DNA: TGTGCCAGCAGCTTAGTCTCCTACAATGAGCAGTTCTTC. Residues: CASSLVSYNEQFF.

V is TRBV14 and J is TRBJ2-6, with TRBD1 identical over 8 bases. The CDR3 sequence is 16 residues long. The germline CDR1 and CDR2 sequences are SGHDN and FVKESK. The V and J ends lost 2 bases and 2 bases, in that order; junction bases with no gene match: 2. CDR3 in amino acids: CASSQQGAAGANVLTF. The CDR3 bases are TGTGCCAGCAGCCAACAGGGGGCAGCTGGGGCCAACGTCCTGACTTTC.

The chain has TRBV6-2 or TRBV6-3 and TRBJ2-1; D is undetermined. The CDR3 length is 15 residues. The germline V gene encodes CDR1 MNHEY and CDR2 SVGEGT. Trimming left V 0 bases short and J 9 bases short, with 15 bases between. The CDR3 nucleotides are TGTGCCAGCAGTTACTCTTTCGACAAGCTAATTGAGCAGTTCTTC. Translating it yields CASSYSFDKLIEQFF.

The rearrangement uses TRBV18 and TRBJ2-2; D gene ambiguous. This CDR3 spans 16 amino acids. Per the germline V gene, CDR1 is KGHSH and CDR2 is LQKENI. Trimming took 6 bases from V and 0 from J, leaving 14 bases between them. CDR3 DNA: TGTGCCAGCTCCCCCCCGTTGTCGGCGAACACCGGGGAGCTGTTTTTT. Translating it yields CASSPPLSANTGELFF.

J is TRBJ2-1 and V is TRBV11-2; the D gene is possibly TRBD2 (6 bases). Germline V gene data show CDR1 as SGHAT and CDR2 as FQNNGV. The germline V and J ends were trimmed by 5 bases and 5 bases, with 16 bases remaining between them. The CDR3 sequence is 15 residues long. CDR3 DNA: TGTGCCAGCAGCGCTCGCGGGGCGGCCCACAATGAGCAGTTCTTC. Translating gives CASSARGAAHNEQFF.

CDR3 sequence: CASRGRGGSSTDTQYF. In DNA, the CDR3 is TGCGCCAGCAGGGGACGGGGTGGATCTAGCACAGATACGCAGTATTTT. The genes are TRBV10-1 and TRBJ2-3, with D possibly being TRBD1 or TRBD2 (5 bases each). The length of the CDR3 is 16 residues. Germline V gene data show CDR1 as WNHNN and CDR2 as SYGVQD (reference sequence). V was cut by 6 bases and J by 0 bases, with 16 bases left in between.

The chain links TRBV19 to TRBJ1-5, with 10 bases identical to TRBD1. V lost 1 base and J lost 5; bases outside the gene matches: 2. The CDR3 runs 15 residues. Germline V CDR1 and CDR2: LNHDA, SQIVND (reference sequence). The DNA for the CDR3 is TGTGCCAGTAGTATAGGACAGGGGGCTCATCAGCCCCAGCATTTT. Translation gives CASSIGQGAHQPQHF.

The chain uses TRBV19 and TRBJ2-1, with D maybe TRBD1 (6 bases). CDR1 and CDR2 (germline): LNHDA, SQIVND (reference sequence). V gave up 7 bases and J gave up 4 bases, with 11 bases separating them. The CDR3 contains 13 residues. The CDR3 region is CASTQGQYNEQFF. The CDR3, as DNA: TGTGCCAGTACCCAGGGGCAATACAATGAGCAGTTCTTC.

This clone was seen only a few times. V is TRBV23-1 and J is TRBJ1-5, with a weak D call TRBD1 (5 bases). TRBV23-1 is sorted into the ORF group, with uncertain function. The CDR3 has 17 amino acids. Trimming removed 2 bases from V and 4 bases from J, with 18 bases in between. CDR3: CASSQPGMEALNQPQHF. The CDR3 bases are TGCGCCAGCAGTCAACCAGGGATGGAAGCACTAAATCAGCCCCAGCATTTT.

A note on this clone: Sequence at one end of the junction differs from germline and may be a read error. V is TRBV2 and J is TRBJ1-5; D call uncertain. CDR1 is SNHLY and CDR2 is FYNNEI in the germline V gene. The CDR3 covers 15 residues. CDR3 DNA sequence: TGTGCCAGCAGCGAAGGTTTAGGGAGAAGTCAGCCCCAGCATTTT. Encoded protein: CASSEGLGRSQPQHF.

The V call is TRBV13, the J call TRBJ1-2; D is possibly TRBD1 (6 bases). The germline gives CDR1 PRHDT, CDR2 FYEKMQ (reference sequence). Trimming stripped 5 bases from V and 7 bases from J, with 20 bases between. The CDR3 length is 15 residues. The CDR3 spells CASSLKAWGAGGYTF. Here the CDR3 DNA reads TGTGCCAGCAGCCTAAAAGCGTGGGGGGCTGGTGGCTACACCTTC.

V and J are TRBV6-2 or TRBV6-3 and TRBJ2-5; D is unclear. Germline V gene data show CDR1 as MNHEY and CDR2 as SVGEGT. The ends were cut back, 2 bases at V and 5 bases at J, with 6 bases in the middle. This CDR3 has 12 residues. CDR3 in amino acids: CASSYPPETQYF. CDR3 sequence (DNA): TGTGCCAGCAGTTACCCCCCCGAGACCCAGTACTTC.

This clone occurred once. The chain is built from TRBV18 and TRBJ2-1; a weak D match, TRBD1 (5 bases). The CDR3 covers 15 residues. V dropped 3 bases and J dropped 0 bases, with 9 bases sitting between them. Germline CDR1 and CDR2: KGHSH and LQKENI. CDR3 nucleotide sequence: TGTGCCAGCTCACCGGACATGAGCTCCTACAATGAGCAGTTCTTC. It specifies CASSPDMSSYNEQFF.

The chain joins TRBV6-6 to TRBJ1-3; 10 nucleotides match TRBD1. Losses at the gene ends were 3 bases for V and 2 bases for J; bases not matched to a gene: 4. CDR3 length: 16 residues. Germline V gene sequence: CDR1 MNHNY, CDR2 SVGAGI (reference sequence). CDR3 region: CASSYSGTGAGNTIYF. CDR3 sequence (DNA): TGTGCCAGCAGTTATTCCGGGACAGGGGCTGGAAACACCATATATTTT.

The gene calls are TRBV5-1 and TRBJ2-7; D not resolved. Trimming pared 0 bases from V and 4 bases from J, leaving 2 bases between. Per the germline V gene, CDR1 is SGHRS and CDR2 is YFSETQ. The CDR3 is 11 amino acids. In DNA form, the CDR3 reads TGCGCCAGCAGCTTGGGGTACGAGCAGTACTTC. As protein: CASSLGYEQYF.

This chain uses TRBV5-1 with TRBJ1-2; D call uncertain. Germline CDR1 is SGHRS and CDR2 is YFSETQ. V shed 5 bases and J shed 1 base, with 24 bases lying between them. There are 18 residues in the CDR3. The CDR3 bases are TGCGCCAGCAGAACGCTTTCAGGAGCAACTCTGGGTAACTATGGCTACACCTTC. This sequence encodes CASRTLSGATLGNYGYTF.

The chain employs TRBV7-2 and TRBJ1-2; D possibly corresponds to TRBD1 (5 bases). The CDR3 is made up of 14 amino acids. Germline V lookup: CDR1 SGHTA, CDR2 FQGNSA. The V and J ends lost 5 bases and 2 bases respectively, with 12 bases between them. The CDR3 is CASSRDGGNYGYTF. The CDR3 DNA reads TGTGCCAGCAGCAGGGATGGGGGGAACTATGGCTACACCTTC.